These 16 T cell receptor beta chains were sequenced from one sample in a study of T cells in Graves' hyperthyroidism and ophthalmopathy. TCR beta CDR3 regions were amplified from RNA transcripts. HTBI primers were the set used in a first-round RT-PCR of the TCR CDR3. TCRdb used MiXCR to reprocess the multiplex PCR reads, holding one entry per CDR3 protein. The data show around 600,000 distinct CDR3 sequences, approximately 14% seen once. What was sequenced was blood. The source is a woman aged 45-65 years with Graves' ophthalmopathy.

In its sample, this clonotype was seen many times. The chain recombines TRBV14 with TRBJ2-5, with 8 bases matching TRBD1. The germline gives CDR1 SGHDN, CDR2 FVKESK. The V gene end was trimmed by 4 bases and the J gene end by 4 bases; junction bases not matched to a gene: 5. CDR3 length: 14 residues. The CDR3 loop is CASSLRTGRETQYF. The CDR3 DNA is TGTGCCAGCAGCCTGAGGACAGGGAGAGAGACCCAGTACTTC. Full variable domain (missing parts from reference TRBV14 and TRBJ2-5): EAGVTQFPSHSVIEKGQTVTLRCDPISGHDNLYWYRRVMGKEIKFLLHFVKESKQDESGMPNNRFLAERTGGTYSTLKVQPAELEDSGVYFCASSLRTGRETQYFGPGTRLLVL.

This clonotype was found a few times. The CDR3 here is CASSASNGSMSYNEQFF. CDR3 nucleotides: TGTGCCAGCAGCGCTAGCAACGGGAGCATGTCCTACAATGAGCAGTTCTTC. The rearrangement joins TRBV7-9 to TRBJ2-1, with a possible D match to TRBD2 (6 bases). Germline lookup yields CDR1 SEHNR and CDR2 FQNEAQ (reference sequence). V shed 5 bases and J shed 1 base, with 18 bases lying between them. The CDR3 sequence is 17 residues long.

This clonotype came up many times. The chain couples TRBV12-3 or TRBV12-4 to TRBJ1-2; possible D gene TRBD1, 5 bases. The CDR3 runs 15 residues. V gave up 6 bases and J gave up 4 bases, with 18 bases separating them. CDR3 protein: CASSNKGDGSYGYTF. The CDR3 coding sequence is TGTGCCAGCAGCAATAAAGGGGATGGTAGCTATGGCTACACCTTC.

This clonotype was observed many times. This sequence joins TRBV29-1 and TRBJ2-7; D might be TRBD2 (6 bases). This CDR3 has 13 residues. CDR1 is SQVTM and CDR2 is ANQGSEA in the germline V gene. V gave up 4 bases and J gave up 2 bases, with 12 bases separating them. The CDR3 region has the DNA TGCAGCGTTGTGGCGGGCGGGGCCTACGAGCAGTACTTC. Residues: CSVVAGGAYEQYF.

J is TRBJ2-7 and V is TRBV4-3; 7 bases are shared with TRBD2. J lost 4 bases, V lost 0 bases, and 3 bases had no gene match. CDR1 is LGHNA and CDR2 is YSLEER in the germline V gene. The CDR3 loop spans 14 amino acids. The CDR3 coding sequence is TGCGCCAGCAGCCAAGAGCGGGAGTTGTACGAGCAGTACTTC. This gives the protein CASSQERELYEQYF.

This clonotype was counted at least ten times. The rearrangement links TRBV18 to TRBJ1-4; 8 bases agree with TRBD1. V shed 6 bases and J 4 bases; nucleotides not matched to a gene: 4. This CDR3 region has 14 residues. Germline CDR1 and CDR2: KGHSH and LQKENI. DNA of the CDR3: TGTGCCAGCTCTCTCGACAGGGGTAATGAAAAACTGTTTTTT. As protein: CASSLDRGNEKLFF.

As regards this clonotype: This sequence may be a read error, since a much larger clone differs from it by one base. The chain carries TRBV28 and TRBJ2-5, with 7 bases fitting TRBD2. The germline V gene has CDR1 MDHEN and CDR2 SYDVKM. The CDR3 is made up of 13 amino acids. The CDR3 sequence is CASRGGLPETQCF. The CDR3 DNA sequence: TGTGCCAGCAGGGGAGGGTTACCAGAGACCCAGTGCTTC.

In this sample, this clonotype turned up many times. The chain combines TRBV6-5 with TRBJ2-1; D gene ambiguous. Germline CDR1 and CDR2: MNHEY and SVGAGI. V lost 2 bases and J 1 base, leaving 12 bases between the germline ends. The CDR3 extends over 16 amino acids. The CDR3: CASSYTPDASYNEQFF. CDR3 DNA: TGTGCCAGCAGTTACACACCAGATGCGTCCTACAATGAGCAGTTCTTC.

J is TRBJ2-3 and V is TRBV24-1; 7 bases agree with TRBD2. Germline assignment: CDR1 KGHDR and CDR2 SFDVKD. The CDR3 covers 17 residues. The J segment lost 0 bases and the V segment lost 0 bases, leaving 5 bases of the junction unmatched. CDR3 nucleotides: TGTGCCACCAGTGATTTGCCTAGCGGAACTAGCACAGATACGCAGTATTTT. The encoded protein is CATSDLPSGTSTDTQYF.

The rearrangement links TRBV9 to TRBJ2-5; D is unresolved. The germline V gene encodes CDR1 SGDLS and CDR2 YYNGEE. The CDR3 is 13 amino acids. Trimming pared 4 bases from V and 1 base from J, leaving 8 bases between. Here the CDR3 DNA reads TGTGCCAGCAGCACCCTAACCCAAGAGACCCAGTACTTC. It encodes CASSTLTQETQYF.

This clonotype was picked up many times. The rearrangement joins TRBV27 to TRBJ2-7; 11 bases line up with TRBD1. Germline-derived CDR1 and CDR2 are MNHEY and SMNVEV (reference sequence). The CDR3 length is 14 residues. Trimming removed 5 bases from V and 5 bases from J; junction bases left unmatched: 5. In DNA, the CDR3 is TGTGCCAGCAGTCCCGGGACAGGGGGGCACGAGCAGTACTTC. Translating gives CASSPGTGGHEQYF.

The table lists this clonotype with many counts. The chain couples TRBV12-3 or TRBV12-4 to TRBJ2-5, with 9 nucleotides matching TRBD2. V lost 3 bases and J lost 5; bases outside the gene matches: 16. CDR3 length: 18 residues. The CDR3 nucleotides are TGTGCCAGCAGTTTGTCGTCCTTGGGCGGGAGGGCCGAGGAGACCCAGTACTTC. Translating gives CASSLSSLGGRAEETQYF.

This clonotype was observed a handful of times. V is TRBV9 and J is TRBJ1-2; no definite D call. The length of the CDR3 is 15 residues. Per the germline V gene, CDR1 is SGDLS and CDR2 is YYNGEE. Trimming shortened V by 5 bases and J by 4 bases, and 18 bases separated the two germline ends. CDR3 region: CASSREGRPGYGYTF. In nucleotides, the CDR3 is TGTGCCAGCAGTCGGGAGGGCAGACCCGGCTATGGCTACACCTTC.

This clonotype has a count of ten or more. The J gene is TRBJ1-2, the V gene TRBV5-8, with a possible D match to TRBD1 (6 bases). V gave up 4 bases and J gave up 8 bases, with 15 bases separating them. CDR1 is SGHTS, CDR2 YDEGEE, per germline. The CDR3 length is 13 residues. Here the CDR3 DNA reads TGTGCCAGCAGCCTAAACGGACAGTACGGCTACACCTTC. Translated: CASSLNGQYGYTF.

This clonotype showed up many times. This chain connects TRBV6-1 to TRBJ2-5, with 7 bases identical to TRBD1. Per germline, CDR1 MNHNS and CDR2 SASEGT. Germline trimming cut 5 bases from V and 5 bases from J; bases unmatched to any gene: 11. The CDR3 runs to 15 residues. CDR3 sequence: CASSSSTGNRETQYF. The CDR3 DNA sequence: TGTGCCAGCAGTAGCTCGACAGGGAATCGGGAGACCCAGTACTTC.

This clonotype has a count of ten or more. The chain carries TRBV7-3 and TRBJ2-6; TRBD2 matches at 13 bases. Losses at the gene ends were 3 bases for V and 0 bases for J; bases not matched to a gene: 2. The germline V gene encodes CDR1 SGHTA and CDR2 FQGTGA. The CDR3 covers 18 residues. CDR3 sequence (DNA): TGTGCCAGCAGCTTGGGACTAGCGGGAATCTCTGGGGCCAACGTCCTGACTTTC. Its translation is CASSLGLAGISGANVLTF.